This TCR beta chain is drawn from a study of cytomegalovirus exposure and HLA in healthy donors. Study results and caveats: Available immune exposure information was restricted to CMV serostatus only.

This PCR relied on a set of 60 Vbeta primers and 13 Jbeta primers. Sequenced by immunoSEQ multiplex PCR; TCRdb stores in-frame clones only, minus some. The sample consists of under 300,000 clones, about four fifths of them appearing once. With regard to this clone: Its antigen remains unknown.

The source of this sequence is a woman aged 35 to 49 in good health and CMV-seropositive. Sequenced sample: PBMCs.

CDR3 nucleotide sequence: TGTGCCACCAAGGGCGGAGGGGACTCTAGCACAGATACGCAGTATTTT. It is translated as CATKGGGDSSTDTQYF. The rearrangement links TRBV15 to TRBJ2-3; D may be TRBD2 (6 bases). The CDR3 totals 16 residues. CDR1 LNHNV and CDR2 YYDKDF come from the germline V gene (reference sequence). V was pared by 7 bases and J by 0 bases, with 17 bases between. Drawing the rest from reference TRBV15 and TRBJ2-3, the complete variable domain is DAMVIQNPRYQVTQFGKPVTLSCSQTLNHNVMYWYQQKSSQAPKLLFHYYDKDFNNEADTPDNFQSRRPNTSFCFLDIRSPGLGDTAMYLCATKGGGDSSTDTQYFGPGTRLTVL.